The entry below describes one TCR beta chain. Trimming cost V 5 bases and J 2 bases; bases outside gene matches: 7. Germline V gives CDR1 SGHDT, CDR2 YYEEEE. This CDR3 is 15 amino acids long. These data belong to a study of blood T cell repertoires in COVID-19. Across the study: Sites in the United States, Italy and Spain provided acute and convalescent COVID-19 samples.

Methods used by the authors: It was from reference gene primer amplification that nucleated cell counts were estimated. Assay: immunoSEQ multiplex PCR; the TCRdb copy retains only in-frame clones and omits some. V and J calls and clone size are copied from that table; D and trimming were computed from the DNA. There are 450,000 or so clones in the sample; roughly nine tenths occur only once, and around 0.9% lies in the top ten. Patients at the Seattle site were enrolled during active infection and followed longitudinally. The chain combines TRBV5-6 with TRBJ2-3, with 8 positions matching TRBD1. Material: peripheral blood. This clonotype was obtained from a man between 18 and 35 years old with COVID-19, enrolled during active disease. The CDR3: CASRHRGLATDTQYF. DNA for the CDR3: TGTGCCAGCAGGCACAGGGGGTTGGCCACAGATACGCAGTATTTT.